Below, 24 T cell receptor beta chains from the same sample are listed, as sequenced in a study of patients and donors after allogeneic stem cell transplantation. MiXCR, run by TCRdb on the RT-PCR reads, gives a single entry per CDR3 protein. Of 920,000 or so distinct CDR3 sequences listed, more than 15% were seen once; the top ten hold under 6.5%. The sequenced material came from blood, either unsorted or a sorted T cell fraction (not recorded which). These receptors were taken from a human donor who was either an allogeneic HSCT recipient or a stem cell or donor lymphocyte infusion donor (not recorded which). It is not recorded whose cells these are; they may come from a transplant donor.

V gene TRBV6-1 combines with J gene TRBJ1-1; D remains ambiguous. The CDR3 spans 15 residues. Trimming pared 3 bases from V and 2 bases from J, leaving 13 bases between. Germline-derived CDR1 and CDR2 are MNHNS and SASEGT. The CDR3 is CASSDGTRLNTEAFF. DNA of the CDR3: TGTGCCAGCAGTGACGGTACACGACTCAACACTGAAGCTTTCTTT.

This clonotype was detected many times. The rearrangement links TRBV10-3 to TRBJ1-1, with 8 bases matching TRBD1. V lost 8 bases to trimming and J lost 1 base; unmatched junction nucleotides: 0. CDR1 and CDR2 from the germline V gene are ENHRY and SYGVKD. The CDR3 is 12 residues long. The CDR3 here is CAIGTGNTEAFF. CDR3 in DNA: TGTGCCATCGGGACAGGGAACACTGAAGCTTTCTTT.

The sample holds a few counts of this clonotype. This chain uses TRBV5-5 with TRBJ2-1; 8 bases agree with TRBD1. The germline gives CDR1 SGHKS, CDR2 YYEKEE (reference sequence). Trimming took 2 bases from V and 5 from J; bases not matched to a gene: 6. The CDR3 sequence is 15 residues long. As DNA, the CDR3 is TGTGCCAGCAGCTTTTCCCCGGGACAGGACAATGAGCAGTTCTTC. Its translation is CASSFSPGQDNEQFF.

CDR3 coding DNA: TGTGCCAGCAGTGAATCGCACAGCTCTAACTATGGCTACACCTTC. Its translation is CASSESHSSNYGYTF. This chain links TRBV6-1 with TRBJ1-2; the D is unclear. The CDR3 contains 15 residues. Germline lookup yields CDR1 MNHNS and CDR2 SASEGT. Trimming took 2 bases from V and 0 from J, leaving 10 bases between them.

The genes are TRBV21-1 and TRBJ2-2. TRBV21-1 represents a pseudogene. The CDR3 is 15 residues long. CDR3 in amino acids: CASSKRSAYTGELFF. The CDR3 nucleotides read TGTGCCAGCAGCAAAAGGAGCGCGTACACCGGGGAGCTGTTTTTT.

The chain links TRBV5-5 to TRBJ2-5; a weak D match, TRBD2 (5 bases). The CDR3 has 17 amino acids. Trimming shortened V by 3 bases and J by 2 bases, and 20 bases separated the two germline ends. CDR1 and CDR2 from the germline V gene are SGHKS and YYEKEE (reference sequence). The CDR3 loop is CASSSGPLEAVQETQYF. In DNA form, the CDR3 reads TGTGCCAGCAGCTCCGGCCCGTTGGAAGCGGTTCAAGAGACCCAGTACTTC.

The rearrangement links TRBV27 to TRBJ2-2; D unclear. This CDR3 is built from 15 residues. Germline CDR1 and CDR2: MNHEY and SMNVEV (reference sequence). Trimming removed 5 bases at V and 1 base at J, with 11 bases between. The CDR3 nucleotides read TGTGCCAGCAGTGACCCAGACCTGAACACCGGGGAGCTGTTTTTT. Amino acid sequence: CASSDPDLNTGELFF.

This clonotype was seen many times. This chain links TRBV20-1 with TRBJ1-1; maybe TRBD1 (5 bases). V lost 6 bases and J lost 8, with 10 bases in between. Germline V gene data show CDR1 as DFQATT and CDR2 as SNEGSKA (reference sequence). This CDR3 comprises 10 residues. The CDR3 nucleotides read TGCAGTGCCCGGGACGGGGAAGCTTTCTTT. Encoded protein: CSARDGEAFF.

The table lists this clonotype with a few counts. The genes are TRBV20-1 and TRBJ2-3; D might be TRBD2 (7 bases). Trimming cost V 6 bases and J 3 bases, with 19 bases left between them. Germline CDR1 is DFQATT and CDR2 is SNEGSKA (reference sequence). This CDR3 contains 15 residues. CDR3 in DNA: TGCAGTGCGGGCAGCGGGACATATGAAACAGATACGCAGTATTTT. Residues: CSAGSGTYETDTQYF.

This clonotype occurred a few times. The genes are TRBV7-7 and TRBJ1-1; weak D call: TRBD1 (5 bases). There are 15 residues in the CDR3. Germline V gene lookup returns CDR1 SSHAT and CDR2 FNYEAQ (reference sequence). The CDR3 DNA sequence: TGTGCTAGCTTCAGTATAGGGGATGGGTGCACTGAAGCTTTCTTT. Protein: CASFSIGDGCTEAFF.

This clonotype was detected a few times. The V gene is TRBV24-1, the J gene TRBJ2-1; 10 nucleotides line up with TRBD2. The germline V gene has CDR1 KGHDR and CDR2 SFDVKD. Germline trimming cut 4 bases from V and 9 bases from J; bases unmatched to any gene: 11. CDR3 length: 16 amino acids. CDR3 DNA: TGTGCCACCAGTGACCCTGGGCTAGCGGGAGAGTTTGAGCAGTTCTTC. Translation gives CATSDPGLAGEFEQFF.

In this sample, this clonotype turned up a few times. The rearrangement uses TRBV4-1 and TRBJ2-3; D call uncertain. CDR3 length: 15 amino acids. V shed 3 bases and J shed 1 base, with 11 bases lying between them. The germline gives CDR1 MGHRA, CDR2 YSYEKL. The DNA of the CDR3 is TGCGCCAGCAGCCATAGAGAAGCTGGCACAGATACGCAGTATTTT. This codes for CASSHREAGTDTQYF.

This clonotype has more than one count but fewer than ten. This chain uses TRBV6-1 with TRBJ1-2; TRBD1 aligns across 10 bases. Germline CDR1 reads MNHNS; CDR2 reads SASEGT. Unmatched junction bases numbered 2, after V lost 6 bases and J lost 4 bases. There are 13 residues in the CDR3. The CDR3 spells CASRGTGVYGYTF. The CDR3 DNA follows: TGTGCCAGCAGGGGGACAGGGGTCTATGGCTACACCTTC.

The V gene is TRBV5-1, the J gene TRBJ2-1, with TRBD2 identical over 15 bases. There are 17 residues in the CDR3. The ends lost 3 bases at V and 4 bases at J; junction bases unmatched: 5. Germline CDR1 reads SGHRS; CDR2 reads YFSETQ. In DNA, the CDR3 is TGCGCCAGCAGCTACGGGACTAGCGGGGGGCGATACAATGAGCAGTTCTTC. Translating gives CASSYGTSGGRYNEQFF.

In this sample, this clonotype turned up many times. Written as DNA, the CDR3 is TGCGCCAGCAGCTCGTTCCCCGGGGGCTACGAGCAGTACTTC. Protein product: CASSSFPGGYEQYF. This chain joins TRBV5-1 and TRBJ2-7, with D possibly being TRBD2 (6 bases). Trimming removed 3 bases from V and 3 bases from J, with 13 bases in between. Germline loops: CDR1 SGHRS, CDR2 YFSETQ. The CDR3 has 14 amino acids.

The chain recombines TRBV6-2 or TRBV6-3 with TRBJ2-6; D tentatively reads TRBD1 or TRBD2 (5 bases each). With 2 bases removed from V and 0 bases from J, the gap between germline ends came to 14 bases. The CDR3 is 18 residues long. The germline CDR1 and CDR2 sequences are MNHEY and SVGEGT. The CDR3 region is CASSYQRGPFSGANVLTF. In DNA form, the CDR3 reads TGTGCCAGCAGTTACCAACGGGGACCCTTCTCTGGGGCCAACGTCCTGACTTTC.

This clonotype was counted at least ten times. The genes are TRBV4-3 and TRBJ2-3, with D perhaps assigned TRBD1 or TRBD2 (5 bases each). Germline V CDR1 and CDR2: LGHNA, YSLEER. This CDR3 has 15 amino acids. Deletions cut 1 base from V and 2 bases from J, with 10 bases between. The CDR3 DNA is TGCGCCAGCAGCCAAGGGGGGACCAACACAGATACGCAGTATTTT. This sequence encodes CASSQGGTNTDTQYF.

This chain connects TRBV21-1 to TRBJ2-7; the D call in the table, TRBD2, was not verified against the DNA. TRBV21-1 is annotated as a pseudogene. The CDR3 length is 15 residues. CDR3 amino acids: CASTFRRVPSYEQYF. The CDR3 DNA reads TGTGCCAGCACTTTCCGGAGGGTCCCTTCCTACGAGCAGTACTTC.

This clonotype appeared a few times. The chain combines TRBV2 with TRBJ2-2; D remains unclear. V lost 10 bases and J 1 base, leaving 16 bases between the germline ends. Germline V gene lookup returns CDR1 SNHLY and CDR2 FYNNEI. This CDR3 has 15 residues. For the CDR3, the DNA is TGTGCCATAGACGGTCAGATTTGGAACACCGGGGAGCTGTTTTTT. This gives the protein CAIDGQIWNTGELFF.

In this sample, this clonotype turned up a few times. V is TRBV4-2 and J is TRBJ1-2, with 8 positions matching TRBD1. The V segment lost 2 bases and the J segment 6 bases; nucleotides outside the gene matches: 5. There are 14 residues in the CDR3. The V gene's germline CDR1 is LGHNA and CDR2 YNFKEQ. CDR3 nucleotides: TGTGCCAGCAGCCAAAGGACAGGGCTGGATGGCTACACCTTC. This gives the protein CASSQRTGLDGYTF.

The chain is built from TRBV7-9 and TRBJ1-2; D not resolved. CDR3 length: 13 amino acids. Germline lookup yields CDR1 SEHNR and CDR2 FQNEAQ (reference sequence). Between the trimmed V and J ends, which lost 3 bases and 4 bases, there was a span of 9 bases. This CDR3 is CASSLNAAYGYTF. In nucleotides, the CDR3 is TGTGCCAGCAGCTTGAACGCAGCCTATGGCTACACCTTC.

The table lists this clonotype with a few counts. V is TRBV20-1 and J is TRBJ1-3, with TRBD1 identical over 7 bases. The CDR3 is 18 amino acids. J gave up 0 bases and V 6 bases, and 17 bases lay outside the gene matches. Looked up from germline, CDR1 is DFQATT and CDR2 is SNEGSKA (reference sequence). CDR3 protein: CSARSSWTGHFSGNTIYF. The CDR3 coding sequence is TGCAGTGCCCGCTCGAGTTGGACAGGACACTTCTCTGGAAACACCATATATTTT.

V usage is TRBV20-1 and J usage is TRBJ2-1; perhaps TRBD2 as D (7 bases). The CDR3 extends over 14 amino acids. The V and J ends lost 3 bases and 7 bases respectively, with 16 bases between them. Germline CDR1 and CDR2: DFQATT and SNEGSKA (reference sequence). In DNA, the CDR3 is TGCAGTGCTAGTATGGGGGGGCGCGGGAATGAGCAGTTCTTC. Its protein is CSASMGGRGNEQFF.

The chain recombines TRBV10-3 with TRBJ1-1, with 8 nucleotides matching TRBD1. The length of the CDR3 is 18 residues. CDR1 and CDR2 from the germline V gene are ENHRY and SYGVKD. V lost 7 bases, J lost 6 bases, and 22 bases stayed unmatched. The DNA for the CDR3 is TGTGCCATCACCAAGGGGCAGATCTTCATCCCGGGACAGGCTGAAGCTTTCTTT. Amino acids: CAITKGQIFIPGQAEAFF.